This TCR beta chain was identified in a study of blood T cells in healthy people across ages. Trimming removed 6 bases at V and 4 bases at J, with 19 bases between. Germline loops: CDR1 SGHRS, CDR2 YFSETQ. The CDR3 is 15 amino acids. A J-beta primer mix and a sample-barcoded 5' primer were used in a second PCR of about 7 to 12 cycles. A single record per CDR3 protein comes from TCRdb applying MiXCR to the 5' RACE reads. The table lists hundreds of thousands of distinct CDR3 sequences, under 25% of them singletons. This chain uses TRBV5-1 with TRBJ1-1, with D maybe TRBD1 (5 bases). The clonotype originates from a man between 65 and 85 years old in good health. The sample taken for sequencing was blood. CDR3 amino acids: CASNSNGARGTEAFF. CDR3 in DNA: TGCGCCAGCAACAGTAACGGGGCGAGGGGCACTGAAGCTTTCTTT.